The 28 T cell receptor beta chains in this list originate from one sample, sequenced in a study of T cells after yellow fever vaccination. MiXCR, applied by TCRdb to the 5' RACE reads, yields one record per CDR3 protein. There are around 310,000 distinct CDR3 sequences in the sample; 3.5% to 4.5% occur only once, and approximately 19% lies in the top ten. The sequencing here drew on PBMCs, taken 15 days after the yellow fever booster vaccination. These receptors all come from a man younger than 30 who received the YFV17D yellow fever vaccine.

This clonotype has a count of ten or more. The V call is TRBV3-1, the J call TRBJ1-1; D not certain. Trimming left V 4 bases short and J 11 bases short, with 20 bases between. The CDR3 is 14 residues long. The V gene's germline CDR1 is LGHDT and CDR2 YNNKEL (reference sequence). For the CDR3, the DNA is TGTGCCAGCAGCCCCGGGTCTGACGGTAGAGCGGCTTTCTTT. It yields the protein CASSPGSDGRAAFF.

This clonotype was seen ten or more times. This chain links TRBV7-2 with TRBJ1-1; D gene ambiguous. The CDR3 runs 15 residues. Trimming stripped 1 base from V and 4 bases from J, with 13 bases between. Germline CDR1 and CDR2: SGHTA and FQGNSA. The DNA of the CDR3 is TGTGCCAGCAGCTTAGAAAAGGGAGGGATCACTGAAGCTTTCTTT. It encodes CASSLEKGGITEAFF. The full variable domain, its missing parts supplied by reference TRBV7-2 and TRBJ1-1, is GAGVSQSPSNKVTEKGKDVELRCDPISGHTALYWYRQSLGQGLEFLIYFQGNSAPDKSGLPSDRFSAERTGGSVSTLTIQRTQQEDSAVYLCASSLEKGGITEAFFGQGTRLTVV.

About this clonotype itself: At one boundary the junction diverges from the germline segment, which might be a read error. J is TRBJ2-6 and V is TRBV7-2; the D gene is possibly TRBD1 (5 bases). The germline gives CDR1 SGHTA, CDR2 FQGNSA. CDR3 length equals 15 residues. DNA of the CDR3: TGTGCCAGCAGCCTGTTCAACTCTGGGGCCAACGTCTTGACTTTC. Its protein is CASSLFNSGANVLTF.

Ten or more counts support this clonotype. The chain combines TRBV7-2 with TRBJ2-4; 7 nucleotides line up with TRBD2. The CDR3 totals 15 residues. The ends lost 5 bases at V and 5 bases at J; junction bases unmatched: 9. CDR1 and CDR2 from the germline V gene are SGHTA and FQGNSA. CDR3 DNA sequence: TGTGCCAGCAGCCTCGCTAGCGGAACGCAAAACATTCAGTACTTC. This gives the protein CASSLASGTQNIQYF.

The chain recombines TRBV20-1 with TRBJ1-1, with D hard to call. The germline V gene encodes CDR1 DFQATT and CDR2 SNEGSKA (reference sequence). CDR3 length: 13 amino acids. V lost 0 bases and J lost 3, with 8 bases in between. Here the CDR3 reads CSARDGVDTEAFF. CDR3 nucleotides: TGCAGTGCTAGAGATGGGGTAGACACTGAAGCTTTCTTT.

This clonotype occurred many times. V and J are TRBV7-2 and TRBJ2-7; D ambiguous. The V end lost 3 bases, the J end lost 0 bases, and 9 bases lay between the germline ends. This CDR3 comprises 14 residues. In germline, CDR1 is SGHTA, CDR2 FQGNSA. CDR3 region: CASSFSQTSYEQYF. The CDR3, as DNA: TGTGCCAGCAGCTTCTCCCAGACCTCCTACGAGCAGTACTTC.

This clonotype was recorded many times. The chain uses TRBV29-1 and TRBJ1-2; perhaps TRBD1 as D (5 bases). In germline, CDR1 is SQVTM, CDR2 ANQGSEA. The ends were cut back, 1 base at V and 1 base at J, with 16 bases in the middle. The CDR3 contains 16 residues. CDR3 sequence reads: CSVEGVGREGNYGYTF. CDR3 sequence (DNA): TGCAGCGTTGAAGGAGTGGGCAGGGAGGGTAACTATGGCTACACCTTC.

The table lists this clonotype with many counts. This rearrangement joins TRBV7-6 to TRBJ2-5; TRBD2 matches 10 bases. This CDR3 contains 14 residues. Trimming cost V 5 bases and J 2 bases; bases outside gene matches: 2. Germline V CDR1 and CDR2: SGHVS, FNYEAQ. The CDR3: CASSVLAGQETQYF. Here the CDR3 DNA reads TGTGCCAGCAGCGTACTAGCGGGACAAGAGACCCAGTACTTC.

This clonotype has more than one count but fewer than ten. This chain connects TRBV25-1 to TRBJ1-1; D may be TRBD1 (5 bases). CDR1 is MGHDK and CDR2 is SYGVNS in the germline V gene. V shed 6 bases and J shed 0 bases, with 8 bases lying between them. This CDR3 comprises 13 residues. The CDR3 protein is CASRGRVNTEAFF. The CDR3 coding sequence is TGTGCCAGCAGGGGACGGGTGAACACTGAAGCTTTCTTT.

V gene TRBV4-2 combines with J gene TRBJ2-7, with D possibly being TRBD1 (5 bases). Trimming removed 0 bases at V and 3 bases at J, with 12 bases between. The length of the CDR3 is 15 residues. The V gene's germline CDR1 is LGHNA and CDR2 YNFKEQ. CDR3 DNA: TGTGCCAGCAGCCAAGAGGGGCCAGGCTACTACGAGCAGTACTTC. Translation gives CASSQEGPGYYEQYF.

The V and J genes are TRBV6-2 or TRBV6-3 and TRBJ2-5, with D possibly TRBD1 on 6 matching bases. Germline V gene data show CDR1 as MNHEY and CDR2 as SVGEGT. V lost 5 bases, J lost 5 bases, and 15 bases lay in between. This CDR3 is 14 amino acids long. CDR3 nucleotides: TGTGCCAGCAGTAAGGACAGTTGGGGGGAGACCCAGTACTTC. Translating it yields CASSKDSWGETQYF.

This clonotype was recorded a few times. The V and J genes are TRBV27 and TRBJ2-3, with 8 bases lining up with TRBD2. With V trimmed by 2 bases and J by 2 bases, 3 bases remained unmatched. The CDR3 runs 15 residues. Germline-derived CDR1 and CDR2 are MNHEY and SMNVEV (reference sequence). The CDR3 loop is CASSLGGGTTDTQYF. The CDR3 DNA sequence: TGTGCCAGCAGTTTAGGCGGGGGGACCACAGATACGCAGTATTTT.

This clonotype was detected many times. The DNA for the CDR3 is TGTGCCAGCAGCTTAGTTCTGGCGATAGCTAACTATGGCTACACCTTC. This gives the protein CASSLVLAIANYGYTF. The rearrangement joins TRBV7-2 to TRBJ1-2; D not certain. Per germline, CDR1 SGHTA and CDR2 FQGNSA. V shed 1 base and J shed 0 bases, with 12 bases lying between them. The CDR3 extends over 16 amino acids.

This clonotype was observed a handful of times. This chain connects TRBV18 to TRBJ2-5; no firm D call. This CDR3 region has 14 residues. V was shortened by 1 base and J by 2 bases, with 8 bases between the two germline ends. Germline CDR1 KGHSH, CDR2 LQKENI. The CDR3 spells CASSPRAAQETQYF. The CDR3 DNA follows: TGTGCCAGCTCACCACGGGCAGCTCAAGAGACCCAGTACTTC.

This clonotype turned up a few times. This CDR3 is CASSWGTIRAGELFF. DNA of the CDR3: TGCGCCAGCAGCTGGGGGACCATCCGGGCCGGGGAGCTGTTTTTT. V gene TRBV5-1 combines with J gene TRBJ2-2; the D call may be TRBD1 or TRBD2 (5 bases each). V was clipped by 3 bases and J by 6 bases, with 15 bases between them. This CDR3 region has 15 residues. CDR1 and CDR2 from the germline V gene are SGHRS and YFSETQ.

This clonotype occurred a few times. The chain links TRBV7-6 to TRBJ1-4, with 8 bases that match TRBD1. Germline trimming cut 5 bases from V and 7 bases from J; bases unmatched to any gene: 6. The CDR3 spans 14 residues. The germline gives CDR1 SGHVS, CDR2 FNYEAQ. The CDR3 sequence is CASSQDRGSEKLFF. CDR3 DNA: TGTGCCAGCAGCCAAGACAGGGGTAGTGAAAAACTGTTTTTT. The full variable domain, in which reference TRBV7-6 and TRBJ1-4 provide the parts outside the CDR3, is GAGVSQSPRYKVTKRGQDVALRCDPISGHVSLYWYRQALGQGPEFLTYFNYEAQQDKSGLPNDRFSAERPEGSISTLTIQRTEQRDSAMYRCASSQDRGSEKLFFGSGTQLSVL.

This clonotype was detected ten times or more. The junction does not match germline at one end; this may be a read error. The chain carries TRBV5-1 and TRBJ1-6; 9 nucleotides align to TRBD1. Germline CDR1 reads SGHRS; CDR2 reads YFSETQ. The CDR3 length is 14 residues. CDR3 protein: CASSPGQGNSPLHF. The CDR3 region has the DNA TGTGCCAGCAGCCCGGGACAGGGCAACTCACCCCTCCACTTT. Together with reference TRBV5-1 and TRBJ1-6, the CDR3 gives the full variable domain: KAGVTQTPRYLIKTRGQQVTLSCSPISGHRSVSWYQQTPGQGLQFLFEYFSETQRNKGNFPGRFSGRQFSNSRSEMNVSTLELGDSALYLCASSPGQGNSPLHFGNGTRLTVT.

This clonotype was counted many times. This sequence joins TRBV6-6 and TRBJ1-1; 7 positions match TRBD1. CDR1 and CDR2 (germline): MNHNY, SVGAGI (reference sequence). The CDR3 spans 14 residues. The ends lost 5 bases at V and 3 bases at J; junction bases unmatched: 6. CDR3 nucleotide sequence: TGTGCCAGCAGTCTGACAGGGCTCGACACTGAAGCTTTCTTT. Its translation is CASSLTGLDTEAFF.

This clonotype was counted at least ten times. The J gene is TRBJ1-4, the V gene TRBV5-1, with D tentatively TRBD1 (6 bases). Trimming took 2 bases from V and 0 from J, leaving 11 bases between them. CDR1 and CDR2 from the germline V gene are SGHRS and YFSETQ. The CDR3 runs 16 residues. CDR3 in amino acids: CASSFGQPTTNEKLFF. CDR3 DNA: TGCGCCAGCAGCTTCGGACAGCCTACAACTAATGAAAAACTGTTTTTT.

The V call is TRBV12-3 or TRBV12-4, the J call TRBJ1-4, with 8 bases matching TRBD1. CDR3 size: 18 residues. The J segment lost 5 bases and the V segment lost 3 bases, leaving 14 bases of the junction unmatched. The CDR3 DNA follows: TGTGCCAGCAGTTTGGGGCAGGGGGCGCTTCTAACCAATGAAAAACTGTTTTTT. This sequence encodes CASSLGQGALLTNEKLFF.

At least ten counts were recorded for this clonotype. V and J are TRBV6-5 and TRBJ1-4; 9 nucleotides line up with TRBD1. The CDR3 has 15 amino acids. V was clipped by 5 bases and J by 2 bases; unmatched bases: 3. Looked up from germline, CDR1 is MNHEY and CDR2 is SVGAGI. The CDR3 loop reads CASSHRGRTNEKLFF. CDR3 coding DNA: TGTGCCAGCAGTCACAGGGGGCGGACTAATGAAAAACTGTTTTTT.

This clonotype was seen many times. The chain combines TRBV28 with TRBJ1-1; D is perhaps TRBD1 (6 bases). Trimming pared 6 bases from V and 2 bases from J, leaving 19 bases between. CDR1 and CDR2 from the germline V gene are MDHEN and SYDVKM. The CDR3 is 16 residues long. The CDR3 sequence is CASSPPAGQPNTEAFF. The CDR3 nucleotides read TGTGCCAGCAGCCCCCCGGCTGGACAGCCCAACACTGAAGCTTTCTTT.

The chain links TRBV11-2 to TRBJ2-5; D is unclear. V gave up 2 bases and J gave up 1 base, with 14 bases separating them. Per germline, CDR1 SGHAT and CDR2 FQNNGV. The CDR3 runs 16 residues. The CDR3, as DNA: TGTGCCAGCAGCTTATCTACCGGCCTAGGCCAAGAGACCCAGTACTTC. It is translated as CASSLSTGLGQETQYF.

This clonotype showed up many times. The V gene is TRBV6-5, the J gene TRBJ1-1; D unresolved. V lost 2 bases to trimming and J lost 4 bases, with 8 bases between them. Per the germline V gene, CDR1 is MNHEY and CDR2 is SVGAGI. CDR3 size: 13 residues. For the CDR3, the DNA is TGTGCCAGCAGTTACAGGGTACTCACTGAAGCTTTCTTT. Translating it yields CASSYRVLTEAFF.

The sample holds a few counts of this clonotype. The V gene is TRBV7-8, the J gene TRBJ1-2, with D possibly being TRBD1 (6 bases). Between the trimmed V and J ends, which lost 4 bases and 8 bases, there was a span of 17 bases. The CDR3 contains 14 residues. Germline V gene lookup returns CDR1 SGHVS and CDR2 FQNEAQ. The CDR3 DNA follows: TGTGCCAGCAGCTCCGCGGGCAGGGGTTCGGGCTACACCTTC. It translates to CASSSAGRGSGYTF.

The chain is built from TRBV11-3 and TRBJ2-1; perhaps TRBD1 as D (5 bases). Germline loops: CDR1 SGHNT, CDR2 YENEEA. CDR3 length: 15 residues. Trimming stripped 4 bases from V and 0 bases from J, with 10 bases between. CDR3 protein: CASSSQTASYNEQFF. For the CDR3, the DNA is TGTGCCAGCAGCTCGCAGACAGCCTCCTACAATGAGCAGTTCTTC.

This clonotype has a count of ten or more. The chain carries TRBV4-3 and TRBJ2-2; D perhaps matches TRBD1 (6 bases). Germline V CDR1 and CDR2: LGHNA, YSLEER. V was clipped by 2 bases and J by 5 bases, with 18 bases between them. The CDR3 contains 17 residues. This chain's CDR3 is CASSQPGHSYSTGELFF. DNA for the CDR3: TGCGCCAGCAGCCAACCGGGACACAGTTATTCGACCGGGGAGCTGTTTTTT.

This clonotype was counted ten times or more. The chain carries TRBV7-9 and TRBJ1-3; tentatively, D is TRBD1 (5 bases). The CDR3 spans 16 residues. V lost 4 bases and J 0 bases, leaving 13 bases between the germline ends. Germline V lookup: CDR1 SEHNR, CDR2 FQNEAQ (reference sequence). CDR3 sequence: CASSSYRSNSGNTIYF. In DNA form, the CDR3 reads TGTGCCAGCAGCTCCTACAGGTCGAACTCTGGAAACACCATATATTTT. The whole variable domain, filled in from reference TRBV7-9 and TRBJ1-3, reads DTGVSQNPRHKITKRGQNVTFRCDPISEHNRLYWYRQTLGQGPEFLTYFQNEAQLEKSRLLSDRFSAERPKGSFSTLEIQRTEQGDSAMYLCASSSYRSNSGNTIYFGEGSWLTVV.